This entry is about one T cell receptor (beta chain). Antigen specificity is unknown. Whenever a sample was processed, at least 6 million PBMCs were isolated. Extraction of total RNA produced a minimum of 5 micrograms from each sample. The CDR3 loop spans 13 amino acids. V shed 5 bases and J 5 bases; nucleotides not matched to a gene: 3. A second PCR of roughly 6 to 12 cycles used a sample-barcoded 5' primer and a J-beta primer mix. Each of the cDNA molecules was tagged by a template-switch adaptor with 12 random nucleotides. TCRdb processed the 5' RACE reads anew with MiXCR; each CDR3 protein has one entry. The sample shows 700,000 to 950,000 distinct CDR3 sequences, 55% to 75% of them seen only once. These data originate in a study of blood T cells in healthy people across ages. The study's findings and limits: The study found TCR beta diversity correlated strongly with naive T cell percentage.

The V and J genes are TRBV12-3 or TRBV12-4 and TRBJ2-1; TRBD2 agrees at 7 bases. The TCR comes from a man aged 30 to 39 in good health. The specimen was blood. The CDR3 reads CASSGTTHNEQFF. The CDR3 coding sequence is TGTGCCAGCAGTGGGACTACCCACAATGAGCAGTTCTTC.